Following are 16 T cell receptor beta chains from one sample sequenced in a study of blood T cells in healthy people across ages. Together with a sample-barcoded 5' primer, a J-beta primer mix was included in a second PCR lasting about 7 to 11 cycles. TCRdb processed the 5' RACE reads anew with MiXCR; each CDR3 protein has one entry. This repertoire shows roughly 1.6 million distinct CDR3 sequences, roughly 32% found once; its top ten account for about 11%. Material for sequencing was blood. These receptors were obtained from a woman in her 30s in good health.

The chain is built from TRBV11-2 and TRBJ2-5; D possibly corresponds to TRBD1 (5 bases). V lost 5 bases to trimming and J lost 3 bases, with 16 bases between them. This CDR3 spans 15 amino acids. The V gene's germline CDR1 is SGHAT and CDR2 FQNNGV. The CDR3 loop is CASSARADTEETQYF. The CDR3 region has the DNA TGTGCCAGCAGCGCCCGGGCGGACACAGAAGAGACCCAGTACTTC. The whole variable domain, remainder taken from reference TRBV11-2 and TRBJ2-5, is EAGVAQSPRYKIIEKRQSVAFWCNPISGHATLYWYQQILGQGPKLLIQFQNNGVVDDSQLPKDRFSAERLKGVDSTLKIQPAKLEDSAVYLCASSARADTEETQYFGPGTRLLVL.

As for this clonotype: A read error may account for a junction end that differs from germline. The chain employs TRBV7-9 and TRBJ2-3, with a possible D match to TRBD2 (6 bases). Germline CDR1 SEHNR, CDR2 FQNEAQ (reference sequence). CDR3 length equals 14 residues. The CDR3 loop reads CASSFAGRPDTRYF. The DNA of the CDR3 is TGTGCCAGCAGCTTCGCGGGGCGCCCAGATACGCGGTATTTT.

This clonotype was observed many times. In DNA form, the CDR3 reads TGCAGCGTTGGACCGGGACTGTACGAGCAGTACTTC. This encodes CSVGPGLYEQYF. J is TRBJ2-7 and V is TRBV29-1, with D maybe TRBD2 (6 bases). The V gene lost 4 bases and the J gene lost 4 bases, with 11 bases spanning the gap. The germline V gene encodes CDR1 SQVTM and CDR2 ANQGSEA. The CDR3 spans 12 residues.

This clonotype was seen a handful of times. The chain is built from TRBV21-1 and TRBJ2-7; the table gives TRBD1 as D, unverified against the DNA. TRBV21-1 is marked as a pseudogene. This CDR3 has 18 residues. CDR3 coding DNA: TGTGCCAGCAGCAAAGCGCTGAACCGGGACAGGGGCTCCGGCGAGCAGTACTTC. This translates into CASSKALNRDRGSGEQYF.

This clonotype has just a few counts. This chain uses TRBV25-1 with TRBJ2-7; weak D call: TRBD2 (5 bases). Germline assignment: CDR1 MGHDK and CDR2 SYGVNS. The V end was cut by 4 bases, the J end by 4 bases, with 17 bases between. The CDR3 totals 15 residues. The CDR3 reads CASSGLEVSGYEQYF. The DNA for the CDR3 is TGTGCCAGCAGTGGTCTTGAGGTATCGGGGTACGAGCAGTACTTC.

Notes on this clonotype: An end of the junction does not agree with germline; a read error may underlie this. The DNA of the CDR3 is TGTGCCACTTCAGGGGGGGTTTTTGCTAATGAAAAACGGTTTTTT. It encodes CATSGGVFANEKRFF. The chain employs TRBV15 and TRBJ1-4, with 7 positions matching TRBD1. This CDR3 contains 15 residues. Germline CDR1 is LNHNV and CDR2 is YYDKDF (reference sequence).

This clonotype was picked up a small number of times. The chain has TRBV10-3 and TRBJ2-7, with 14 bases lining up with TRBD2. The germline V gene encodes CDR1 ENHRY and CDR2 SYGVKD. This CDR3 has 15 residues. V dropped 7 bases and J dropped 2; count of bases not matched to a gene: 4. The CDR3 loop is CAIMGTSGRPYEQYF. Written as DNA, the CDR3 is TGTGCCATCATGGGGACTAGCGGGAGACCCTACGAGCAGTACTTC.

For the CDR3, the DNA is TGTGCCACCAGCAGAGGGACAGGGGAAGCTTTCTTT. This codes for CATSRGTGEAFF. The chain employs TRBV15 and TRBJ1-1, with 8 bases fitting TRBD1. From germline, CDR1 is LNHNV and CDR2 YYDKDF (reference sequence). There are 12 residues in the CDR3. With V trimmed by 1 base and J by 8 bases, 0 bases remained unmatched.

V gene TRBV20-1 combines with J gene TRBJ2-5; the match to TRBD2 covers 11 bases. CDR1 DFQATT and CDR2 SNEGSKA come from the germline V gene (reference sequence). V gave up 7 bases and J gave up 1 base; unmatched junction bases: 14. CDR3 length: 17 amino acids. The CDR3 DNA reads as TGCAGTGTCACCCACGGACTAGCGGGCAGTATCCAAGAGACCCAGTACTTC. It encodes CSVTHGLAGSIQETQYF.

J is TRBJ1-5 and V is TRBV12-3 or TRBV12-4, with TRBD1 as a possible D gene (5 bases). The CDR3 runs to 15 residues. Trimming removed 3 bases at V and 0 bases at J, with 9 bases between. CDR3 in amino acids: CASSFWGVSNQPQHF. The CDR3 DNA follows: TGTGCCAGCAGTTTTTGGGGGGTTAGCAATCAGCCCCAGCATTTT.

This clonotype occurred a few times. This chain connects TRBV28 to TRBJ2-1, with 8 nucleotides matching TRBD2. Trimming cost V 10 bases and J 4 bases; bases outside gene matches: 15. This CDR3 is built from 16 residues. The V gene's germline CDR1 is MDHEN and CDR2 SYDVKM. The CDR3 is CAMAGGVLSVYNEQFF. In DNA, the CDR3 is TGTGCCATGGCGGGGGGTGTACTCTCCGTATACAATGAGCAGTTCTTC.

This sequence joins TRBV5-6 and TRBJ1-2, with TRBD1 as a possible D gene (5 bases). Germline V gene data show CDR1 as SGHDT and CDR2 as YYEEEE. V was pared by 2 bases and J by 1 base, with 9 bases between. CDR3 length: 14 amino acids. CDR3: CASSFPGNNYGYTF. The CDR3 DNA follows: TGTGCCAGCAGCTTCCCAGGGAATAACTATGGCTACACCTTC.

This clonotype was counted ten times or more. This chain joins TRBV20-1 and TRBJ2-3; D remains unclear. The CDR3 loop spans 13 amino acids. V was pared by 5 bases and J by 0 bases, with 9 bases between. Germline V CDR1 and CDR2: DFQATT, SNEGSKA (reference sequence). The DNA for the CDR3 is TGCAGTGCTCGGCTAGGTAGCACAGATACGCAGTATTTT. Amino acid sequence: CSARLGSTDTQYF.

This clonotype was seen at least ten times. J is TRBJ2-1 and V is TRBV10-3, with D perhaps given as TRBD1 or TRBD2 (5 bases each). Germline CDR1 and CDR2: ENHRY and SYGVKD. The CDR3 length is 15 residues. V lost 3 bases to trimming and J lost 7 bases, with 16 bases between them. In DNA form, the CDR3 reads TGTGCCATCAGTGATCGTCAGGGAGTAATGAATGAGCAGTTCTTC. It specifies CAISDRQGVMNEQFF.

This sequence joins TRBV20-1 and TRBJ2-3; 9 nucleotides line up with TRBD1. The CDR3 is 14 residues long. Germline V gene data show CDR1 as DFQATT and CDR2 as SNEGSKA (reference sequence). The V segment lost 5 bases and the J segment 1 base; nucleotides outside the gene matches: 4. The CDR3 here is CSAGTGRRTDTQYF. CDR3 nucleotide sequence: TGCAGTGCTGGGACAGGGAGGCGCACAGATACGCAGTATTTT.

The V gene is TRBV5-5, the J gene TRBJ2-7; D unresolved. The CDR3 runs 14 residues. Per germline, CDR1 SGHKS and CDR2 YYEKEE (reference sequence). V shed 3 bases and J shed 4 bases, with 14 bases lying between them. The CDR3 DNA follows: TGTGCCAGCAGCTGGTTTCAGGTCCCGTACGAGCAGTACTTC. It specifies CASSWFQVPYEQYF.